These T cell receptor beta chains were read from a single sample in a study of T-cell reconstitution after alpha-beta-depleted transplantation in children. TCRdb called the PCR reads again in MiXCR, with one record for every CDR3 protein. The top ten hold roughly 18% of the sample, which has 120,000 to 150,000 distinct CDR3 sequences, around 9% seen once. The sequences come from PBMCs, mostly from graft donor cells, collected 180 days after TCRalphabeta/CD19-depleted stem cell transplant. These receptors were collected from a female patient aged 2 to 10 who had a stem cell transplant for congenital amegakaryocytic thrombocytopenia, so the T cells may come from the graft donor. CDR3s include the opening cysteine and the closing phenylalanine or tryptophan. A D gene is named only where the DNA matches it firmly. Rows may omit the clone size; those that give it use once, few, many or a size class.

cdr3_nt | cdr3_aa | d_call | v_call | clone_size | j_call
TGTGCCATCAGTGGGACCAGGTTCTGGGATACGCAGTATTTT | CAISGTRFWDTQYF | NA | TRBV10-3 | many | TRBJ2-3
TGTGCCAGCAGCGTAGGATTTCGGGGAGATACCCGGGCTTTCTTT | CASSVGFRGDTRAFF | NA | TRBV9 | NA | TRBJ1-1
TGCAGTGCTATCAACAGTAACTACGAGCAGTACTTC | CSAINSNYEQYF | NA | TRBV20-1 | NA | TRBJ2-7
TGTGCCAGCAGCGGGACAGGTGAATTTCACACTGAAGCTTTCTTT | CASSGTGEFHTEAFF | TRBD1 | TRBV7-9 | many | TRBJ1-1
TGTGCCAGCAGTGCACGAGACAGGGGGGCCGGGGAGCTGTTTTTT | CASSARDRGAGELFF | TRBD1 | TRBV25-1 | few | TRBJ2-2
TGTGCCAGCTCACCACCCGGACAGGCGAGGGTCTACCACGAGCAGTACTTC | CASSPPGQARVYHEQYF | TRBD1 | TRBV18 | NA | TRBJ2-7
TGTGCCAGCAGTTTATCAGTCGGGGACCCCGGGGAGCTGTTTTTT | CASSLSVGDPGELFF | NA | TRBV12-3/TRBV12-4 | NA | TRBJ2-2
TGCGCCAGCAGCCGGATGCCCGGAGGGAGCGGGCAGGGTGAGCAGTTCTTC | CASSRMPGGSGQGEQFF | NA | TRBV4-3 | many | TRBJ2-1
TGTGCCAGCAGTTACGCTCCAGGGGACACCATATATTTT | CASSYAPGDTIYF | NA | TRBV6-6 | many | TRBJ1-3
TGCAGCGCTATCCTCGAGAGCTCCTACGAGCAGTACTTC | CSAILESSYEQYF | NA | TRBV20-1 | few | TRBJ2-7
TGTGCCAGCATTTCACAGGGGTTCACTGAAGCTTTCTTT | CASISQGFTEAFF | TRBD1 | TRBV25-1 | many | TRBJ1-1
TGCAGTGCTAGAGATCGGGGACAGGGCACTGAAGCTTTCTTT | CSARDRGQGTEAFF | TRBD1 | TRBV20-1 | many | TRBJ1-1
TGTGCCAGCCGACAGAGCACAGATACGCAGTATTTT | CASRQSTDTQYF | NA | TRBV12-3/TRBV12-4 | many | TRBJ2-3
TGCGCCAGCAGCTTGGGACGGAACCCTAGTACTTACAATGAGCAGTTCTTC | CASSLGRNPSTYNEQFF | NA | TRBV5-1 | few | TRBJ2-1
TGTGCCAGCAGTTTTGGGGGGACAGGCTACGAGCAGTACTTC | CASSFGGTGYEQYF | TRBD1 | TRBV12-3/TRBV12-4 | NA | TRBJ2-7
TGTGCCAGCAGTTCGATACGGAGGGAGACCCAGTACTTC | CASSSIRRETQYF | NA | TRBV12-3/TRBV12-4 | many | TRBJ2-5
TGCGCCAGCAGCTTGAGTTCTAGCGGGAGCACAGATACGCAGTATTTT | CASSLSSSGSTDTQYF | TRBD2 | TRBV5-1 | many | TRBJ2-3
TGTGCCAGCAGCTGGTTAGATGGGACAGATACGCAGTATTTT | CASSWLDGTDTQYF | NA | TRBV5-5 | few | TRBJ2-3
TGCGCCAGCAGCTTGGTACTAGCGGGAGAGCAGTTCTTC | CASSLVLAGEQFF | TRBD2 | TRBV5-1 | many | TRBJ2-1
TGTGCCAGCAGCCAAGATAGCGGCGGACTAAGCACAGATACGCAGTATTTT | CASSQDSGGLSTDTQYF | NA | TRBV3-1 | NA | TRBJ2-3
TGCAGCGTTGGGGCCGACCACTACAATGAGCAGTTCTTC | CSVGADHYNEQFF | NA | TRBV29-1 | many | TRBJ2-1
TGTGCCAGCAGCCCATCCACCGGGGAGCTGTTTTTT | CASSPSTGELFF | NA | TRBV7-2 | many | TRBJ2-2
TGTGCCAGCAGTTCGGCGGGAGGGTGGACCGGGGAGCTGTTTTTT | CASSSAGGWTGELFF | TRBD2 | TRBV6-2/TRBV6-3 | many | TRBJ2-2
TGTGCCAGCAGCTTCTCCGGGACAGGGTCACCCTACGAGCAGTACTTC | CASSFSGTGSPYEQYF | TRBD1 | TRBV5-5 | many | TRBJ2-7
TGTGCCAGCAGTTCCGGGACGAGGGGCAATCAGCCCCAGCATTTT | CASSSGTRGNQPQHF | NA | TRBV12-3/TRBV12-4 | NA | TRBJ1-5
TGTGCCAGCAGTTCGGACGGAAATAACTATGGCTACACCTTC | CASSSDGNNYGYTF | NA | TRBV12-3/TRBV12-4 | many | TRBJ1-2
TGCGCCAGCGGTAATAAGGCTTACGAGCAGTACTTC | CASGNKAYEQYF | NA | TRBV10-2 | many | TRBJ2-7
TGTGCCAGCAGCCGAACCAAAGTGGCCACTGAAGCTTTCTTT | CASSRTKVATEAFF | NA | TRBV12-3/TRBV12-4 | few | TRBJ1-1
TGCAGTGCTATAAGCGGGGAGCGCACAGATACGCAGTATTTT | CSAISGERTDTQYF | TRBD2 | TRBV20-1 | NA | TRBJ2-3
TGTGCCAGCAGCTTAGGGACGGACAAGTCCCAGCATTTT | CASSLGTDKSQHF | NA | TRBV7-7 | many | TRBJ1-5
TGCAGTGCCAGAGACGGAAACACTGAAGCTTTCTTT | CSARDGNTEAFF | NA | TRBV20-1 | few | TRBJ1-1
TGTGCCATCGGTCGACAGGGGGCCCAAGAGACCCAGTACTTC | CAIGRQGAQETQYF | TRBD1 | TRBV10-3 | few | TRBJ2-5
TGTGCCAGCAGTCTTTGGCTAGCGGGAGGCTACAATGAGCAGTTCTTC | CASSLWLAGGYNEQFF | TRBD2 | TRBV6-2/TRBV6-3 | many | TRBJ2-1
TGTGCCAGCAGCCAATGGGAGGGGGGCCGTCAAGAGACCCAGTACTTC | CASSQWEGGRQETQYF | NA | TRBV3-1 | many | TRBJ2-5
TGCAGCGTTGGTCCGGGCCCTCACACCGGGGAGCTGTTTTTT | CSVGPGPHTGELFF | NA | TRBV29-1 | NA | TRBJ2-2
TGTGCCAGCAGTTTAACCCGGGGGAAGCGGTACGAGCAGTACTTC | CASSLTRGKRYEQYF | NA | TRBV28 | NA | TRBJ2-7
TGTGCCAGCAGTGCCCCGGCGGGGGTTAACACCGGGGAGCTGTTTTTT | CASSAPAGVNTGELFF | TRBD2 | TRBV2 | many | TRBJ2-2
TGCAGTGCTCCGAAGCACACTGAAGCTTTCTTT | CSAPKHTEAFF | NA | TRBV20-1 | many | TRBJ1-1
TGTGCCAGCAGTTTACGAGAATCGGTCTATGGCTACACCTTC | CASSLRESVYGYTF | NA | TRBV28 | many | TRBJ1-2
TGTGCCAGCTCGACGTTCCACGAGCAGTACTTC | CASSTFHEQYF | NA | TRBV28 | many | TRBJ2-7
TGTGCCACCACCTTCTCCCGGATCGCGGGTTCCACAGATACGCAGTATTTT | CATTFSRIAGSTDTQYF | NA | TRBV19 | NA | TRBJ2-3
TGTGCCAGCAGTACTACGGGAGGCCCGGGGTACAATGAGCAGTTCTTC | CASSTTGGPGYNEQFF | TRBD2 | TRBV27 | many | TRBJ2-1
TGTGCCACCAGCAGAGACAATGCGGGGGCCCTCCAGTTCTTC | CATSRDNAGALQFF | NA | TRBV15 | few | TRBJ2-1
TGTGCCAGCAGTGTGGGTAGGGGCTACGAGCAGTACTTC | CASSVGRGYEQYF | NA | TRBV27 | many | TRBJ2-7
TGTGCCAGCAGTTATCGGACAGGGGGCTATGGCTACACCTTC | CASSYRTGGYGYTF | TRBD1 | TRBV6-5 | many | TRBJ1-2
TGTGCCAGCAGCTTACGCCCGAACACTGAAGCTTTCTTT | CASSLRPNTEAFF | NA | TRBV11-3 | many | TRBJ1-1
TGTGCCAGCAGCCGCCCCCGGGAGGAGAATACGCAGTATTTT | CASSRPREENTQYF | TRBD2 | TRBV3-1 | many | TRBJ2-3
TGTGCCAGCAGCTTAGGCGGGCTTTCCTACAATGAGCAGTTCTTC | CASSLGGLSYNEQFF | NA | TRBV11-3 | many | TRBJ2-1
TGTGCCAGCAGTTTTTTGGCGGGGGGGCTCTACGAGCAGTACTTC | CASSFLAGGLYEQYF | TRBD2 | TRBV12-3/TRBV12-4 | NA | TRBJ2-7
TGCGCCAGCAGCCAAGAGGAGCCAGCAGAGACCCAGTACTTC | CASSQEEPAETQYF | NA | TRBV4-3 | many | TRBJ2-5
TGCGCGGGTCGGAAAAACAGGGACACCGGGGAGCTGTTTTTT | CAGRKNRDTGELFF | NA | TRBV4-1 | many | TRBJ2-2
TGTGCCACCAGTGACCCAACAGGGGCCTACAATGAGCAGTTCTTC | CATSDPTGAYNEQFF | TRBD1 | TRBV24-1 | few | TRBJ2-1
TGTGCCAGCAGTCCTCAGGGCCTTGGAAACACCATATATTTT | CASSPQGLGNTIYF | NA | TRBV12-3/TRBV12-4 | many | TRBJ1-3
TGTGCCAGCAGCCCAAGGGTCCAATACGAGCAGTACTTC | CASSPRVQYEQYF | NA | TRBV7-2 | few | TRBJ2-7